Sequencing of this T cell receptor (beta chain) was carried out in a study of blood T cell repertoires in COVID-19. Participants were aged about 18 to 89 years from roughly 25 US areas. Here immunoSEQ multiplex PCR was the method, and the copy in TCRdb shows in-frame clones only, minus some. The sample lists 200,000 to 250,000 clones, around 85% occurring once. V lost 9 bases and J lost 7, with 13 bases in between. This CDR3 is 13 amino acids long. CDR1 is MNHEY, CDR2 SVGAGI, per germline. Sequenced material: PBMCs or T cells enriched from blood (not recorded which). The clonotype was recovered from a woman in her forties or fifties in a cohort exposed to, infected with or recovered from COVID-19 (not recorded which). The gene calls are TRBV6-5 and TRBJ1-6; D remains ambiguous. The CDR3 DNA sequence: TGTGCCAGTACAGCCCGAGAGAATTCACCCCTCCACTTT. It specifies CASTARENSPLHF.